This TCR beta chain emerged from a study of cytomegalovirus exposure and HLA in healthy donors. As regards this clone: The antigen is unknown.

PCR was performed using 60 Vbeta and 13 Jbeta primers. The data were produced by immunoSEQ multiplex PCR, yet TCRdb's version contains in-frame clones alone and is incomplete. This table holds about 130,000 clones, 60% to 80% found once. This CDR3 comprises 14 residues. J lost 7 bases, V lost 4 bases, and 5 bases had no gene match. Germline CDR1 is SNHLY and CDR2 is FYNNEI. Regarding the study as a whole: CMV antigen specificity was confirmed in vitro for a few CMV-associated chains. The records held CMV serostatus as the only immune exposure information. Rare TCR sequences predominated, though certain public TCRs were found in many donors. The authors judged a highly shared variant cluster likely a sequencing artifact.

Specimen: PBMCs. The source is a male donor in good health and CMV-seronegative. The V and J genes are TRBV2 and TRBJ2-1; the match to TRBD2 covers 9 bases. The CDR3 DNA is TGTGCCAGCAGTGTAGGCGGGGGGGCAAATGAGCAGTTCTTC. Translation gives CASSVGGGANEQFF. Supplemented by reference TRBV2 and TRBJ2-1, the full variable domain reads EPEVTQTPSHQVTQMGQEVILRCVPISNHLYFYWYRQILGQKVEFLVSFYNNEISEKSEIFDDQFSVERPDGSNFTLKIRSTKLEDSAMYFCASSVGGGANEQFFGPGTRLTVL.